One and the same sample provided the 21 T cell receptor beta chains below, sequenced in a study of blood T cell repertoires in COVID-19. Sequenced by immunoSEQ multiplex PCR; TCRdb stores in-frame clones only, minus some. This sample yields 300,000 to 350,000 clones, of which approximately 86% are seen a single time; approximately 10% belongs to the top ten. Sequenced input: peripheral blood. The receptors were sampled from a man younger than 40 with COVID-19, enrolled during active disease.

This chain joins TRBV4-3 and TRBJ1-4; no definite D call. V lost 0 bases and J 10 bases, leaving 15 bases between the germline ends. Germline CDR1 LGHNA, CDR2 YSLEER. CDR3 length: 15 amino acids. The chain's CDR3 is CASSQETGPGGKLFF. The CDR3, as DNA: TGCGCCAGCAGCCAAGAGACGGGTCCAGGAGGAAAACTGTTTTTT.

This clone was seen only a few times. This rearrangement joins TRBV27 to TRBJ2-7; 9 bases align to TRBD1. CDR3 length equals 17 residues. With V trimmed by 4 bases and J by 3 bases, 13 bases remained unmatched. The V gene's germline CDR1 is MNHEY and CDR2 SMNVEV (reference sequence). CDR3 residues: CASSSILWGQGNYEQYF. The CDR3 coding sequence is TGTGCCAGCAGTTCAATCCTCTGGGGACAGGGAAACTACGAGCAGTACTTC.

The CDR3 DNA reads TGTGCCAGCAGCTTACTCCCAGGGAAGGTTCGGAATGGCTACACCTTC. This translates into CASSLLPGKVRNGYTF. This chain links TRBV5-6 with TRBJ1-2; a possible D gene is TRBD1 (5 bases). Germline CDR1 and CDR2: SGHDT and YYEEEE. V was clipped by 2 bases and J by 6 bases, with 20 bases between them. The CDR3 is 16 residues long.

This clone was found once. This sequence joins TRBV5-1 and TRBJ1-4; tentative D call: TRBD1 (6 bases). The CDR3 length is 15 residues. Germline V gives CDR1 SGHRS, CDR2 YFSETQ. V was clipped by 5 bases and J by 4 bases, with 15 bases between them. The CDR3, as DNA: TGCGCCAGCAGTCAACCAGGGGCGATTAATGAAAAACTGTTTTTT. It encodes CASSQPGAINEKLFF.

This chain joins TRBV29-1 and TRBJ2-7; 12 bases are a match to TRBD2. The CDR3 sequence is 14 residues long. Per germline, CDR1 SQVTM and CDR2 ANQGSEA. V lost 3 bases and J lost 6; bases outside the gene matches: 6. The CDR3, as DNA: TGCAGCGTTGATCTAGCGGGGGGGCAGGGCGAGCAGTACTTC. Its protein product is CSVDLAGGQGEQYF.

J is TRBJ2-3 and V is TRBV5-1; the match to TRBD2 covers 10 bases. Germline CDR1 is SGHRS and CDR2 is YFSETQ. The V segment lost 7 bases and the J segment 2 bases; nucleotides outside the gene matches: 7. This CDR3 has 15 residues. For the CDR3, the DNA is TGCGCCAGCGGGCTAGCGGGGGTGCCCACAGATACGCAGTATTTT. Its protein is CASGLAGVPTDTQYF.

The rearrangement links TRBV30 to TRBJ2-1, with 12 bases aligning to TRBD2. This CDR3 contains 16 residues. Trimming removed 1 base from V and 9 bases from J; junction bases left unmatched: 10. From germline, CDR1 is GTSNPN and CDR2 SVGIG (reference sequence). In DNA, the CDR3 is TGTGCCTGGAGTGGTCTACTAGCGGGAGGTCGTGCTGAGCAGTTCTTC. Translated, it gives CAWSGLLAGGRAEQFF.

The V gene is TRBV4-1, the J gene TRBJ2-7; D may be TRBD1 (6 bases). Trimming stripped 3 bases from V and 1 base from J, with 13 bases between. Per germline, CDR1 MGHRA and CDR2 YSYEKL. The CDR3 consists of 15 residues. CDR3 nucleotides: TGCGCCAGCAGCCATGGGGGCTCTAGTTCCTACGAGCAGTACTTC. Translating gives CASSHGGSSSYEQYF.

The chain uses TRBV6-5 and TRBJ2-3; 7 bases line up with TRBD1. The CDR3 runs 15 residues. CDR1 is MNHEY and CDR2 is SVGAGI in the germline V gene. The trim removed 5 bases at V and 1 base at J, leaving 6 bases unmatched. CDR3 region: CASSLQGWGTDTQYF. CDR3 DNA: TGTGCCAGCAGTCTACAGGGGTGGGGCACAGATACGCAGTATTTT.

The chain combines TRBV20-1 with TRBJ1-1, with no clear D. The CDR3 sequence is 11 residues long. Germline V gene data show CDR1 as DFQATT and CDR2 as SNEGSKA (reference sequence). Trimming shortened V by 6 bases and J by 4 bases, and 9 bases separated the two germline ends. In DNA, the CDR3 is TGCAGTGCCGCAGGATTCACTGAAGCTTTCTTT. Its protein is CSAAGFTEAFF.

CDR3 DNA sequence: TGTGCCAGTACCCGGTGGGGACTAGCGGGAGGGCCGGTCAATGAGCAGTTCTTC. It codes for CASTRWGLAGGPVNEQFF. The J gene is TRBJ2-1, the V gene TRBV19; 16 bases match TRBD2. Looked up from germline, CDR1 is LNHDA and CDR2 is SQIVND (reference sequence). The junction had 12 bases not matched to a gene; V was cut back by 7 bases and J by 6 bases. The length of the CDR3 is 18 residues.

The chain combines TRBV6-5 with TRBJ1-3, with TRBD1 identical over 7 bases. The V segment lost 10 bases and the J segment 5 bases; nucleotides outside the gene matches: 8. The CDR3 covers 13 residues. Germline values: CDR1 MNHEY, CDR2 SVGAGI. The CDR3 DNA is TGTGCCACCCGGGCGGGACAGAGAAACACCATATATTTT. This sequence encodes CATRAGQRNTIYF.

The gene calls are TRBV12-3 or TRBV12-4 and TRBJ2-1; D gene ambiguous. The CDR3 is 12 amino acids. The V end was cut by 3 bases, the J end by 8 bases, with 8 bases between. DNA for the CDR3: TGTGCCAGCAGTTTGCGATTGGATGAGCAGTTCTTC. Translated: CASSLRLDEQFF.

This clone appeared once. V usage is TRBV7-2 and J usage is TRBJ2-2; D is perhaps TRBD1 (5 bases). This CDR3 has 13 amino acids. Germline V gene sequence: CDR1 SGHTA, CDR2 FQGNSA. Trimming took off 3 bases at V and 5 bases at J, with 7 bases between the two ends. The CDR3 region is CASSLAGTGELFF. The CDR3, as DNA: TGTGCCAGCAGCTTGGCAGGGACCGGGGAGCTGTTTTTT.

The genes are TRBV4-3 and TRBJ1-5; no firm D call. Germline V gene sequence: CDR1 LGHNA, CDR2 YSLEER. V was trimmed by 2 bases and J by 2 bases, leaving 7 bases between them. The CDR3 consists of 14 residues. As DNA, the CDR3 is TGCGCCAGCAGCCAACGAGCGGGCAATCAGCCCCAGCATTTT. Translation: CASSQRAGNQPQHF.

The J gene is TRBJ2-6, the V gene TRBV7-8; D ambiguous. V shed 5 bases and J shed 12 bases, with 8 bases lying between them. The V gene's germline CDR1 is SGHVS and CDR2 FQNEAQ. This CDR3 region has 11 residues. Here the CDR3 DNA reads TGTGCCAGCAGCACCACAACCGTCCTGACTTTC. Protein: CASSTTTVLTF.

Here the CDR3 reads CASKNRQAGANVLTF. DNA of the CDR3: TGTGCCAGTAAAAACAGGCAGGCTGGGGCCAACGTCCTGACTTTC. The J gene is TRBJ2-6, the V gene TRBV19; D may be TRBD1 (5 bases). This CDR3 comprises 15 residues. Deletions cut 7 bases from V and 2 bases from J, with 12 bases between. From germline, CDR1 is LNHDA and CDR2 SQIVND (reference sequence).

The chain combines TRBV12-3 or TRBV12-4 with TRBJ2-7, with no clear D. Deletions cut 2 bases from V and 1 base from J, with 6 bases between. The length of the CDR3 is 13 residues. The CDR3 reads CASSLRVSYEQYF. For the CDR3, the DNA is TGTGCCAGCAGTTTAAGAGTTTCCTACGAGCAGTACTTC.

This clone was counted once. The gene calls are TRBV6-1 and TRBJ1-4, with D possibly matching TRBD1 (6 bases). Trimming took 0 bases from V and 13 from J, leaving 18 bases between them. There are 15 residues in the CDR3. Germline V lookup: CDR1 MNHNS, CDR2 SASEGT. Written as DNA, the CDR3 is TGTGCCAGCAGTGAAGCCAACAGGGAAGGTTGGGGACTGTTTTTT. Protein product: CASSEANREGWGLFF.

This clone showed up just a few times. The chain links TRBV5-6 to TRBJ1-5; 7 nucleotides line up with TRBD1. Germline V gives CDR1 SGHDT, CDR2 YYEEEE. This CDR3 is built from 14 residues. The trim removed 4 bases at V and 3 bases at J, leaving 4 bases unmatched. The CDR3 loop reads CASSIGTVNQPQHF. In DNA form, the CDR3 reads TGTGCCAGCAGCATCGGGACAGTCAATCAGCCCCAGCATTTT.

The chain has TRBV11-3 and TRBJ2-7, with D possibly matching TRBD1 (6 bases). Per germline, CDR1 SGHNT and CDR2 YENEEA. This CDR3 comprises 14 residues. V gave up 1 base and J gave up 6 bases, with 13 bases separating them. The CDR3 is CASSLGLGASEQYF. The CDR3 coding sequence is TGTGCCAGCAGCTTAGGGTTGGGGGCGAGCGAGCAGTACTTC.